This TCR beta chain was documented in a study of shared clonotypes between healthy human individuals. Measured with immunoSEQ multiplex PCR; TCRdb has only the in-frame clones, and not every one. This table holds some 2.3 million clones, about 92% found once. Of note for this clone: In the same sample, other DNA sequences code for this CDR3.

The source is a man aged 18 to 29 in good health. Some clones in this sample may be carry-over from other donors' samples. The specimen sequenced was naive CD4+ T cells from PBMCs. Subset here: CD45RA+ positively selected.

In DNA form, the CDR3 reads TGCGCCAGCAGCTTCATAGCGGGAGCATACAATGAGCAGTTCTTC. Translation gives CASSFIAGAYNEQFF. This chain links TRBV5-1 with TRBJ2-1; 9 bases agree with TRBD2. The germline V gene encodes CDR1 SGHRS and CDR2 YFSETQ. The junction had 4 bases not matched to a gene; V was cut back by 2 bases and J by 4 bases. The length of the CDR3 is 15 residues.